Listed below are T cell receptor beta chains from one sample, sequenced in a study of blood T cell repertoires in COVID-19. TCRdb's copy holds only in-frame clones and misses some; the assay was immunoSEQ multiplex PCR. The data contain around 190,000 clones, 84% of them singletons. Sequenced: peripheral blood. All receptors derive from a human donor in a cohort sampled during active COVID-19. Each CDR3 is given with its conserved first and last residue. The order of the fields is clone size, D gene, V gene, J gene, CDR3 DNA, CDR3 protein. The D gene is left open where the match is weak. Clone size is stated in some rows and not others, as once, few, many or a class when expanded.

>.|.|TRBV6-5|TRBJ1-6
TGTGCCAGCAGTTACTCGAGGGGGGGCGGGCGTTCACCCCTCCACTTT
CASSYSRGGGRSPLHF
>.|.|TRBV4-2|TRBJ2-7
TGTGCCAGCAGCCAAGATCCCGGGAGCTACGAGCAGTACTTC
CASSQDPGSYEQYF
>.|.|TRBV11-2|TRBJ2-7
TGTGCCAGCAGCCGGGACTCCGGCTACGAGCAGTACTTC
CASSRDSGYEQYF
>few|TRBD2|TRBV15|TRBJ2-7
TGTGCCACCAGCAAGGCCCTGGCGGGGGGGACGTACGAGCAGTACTTC
CATSKALAGGTYEQYF
>.|.|TRBV6-5|TRBJ1-1
TGTGCCAGCAAGAGGTCAGGGCTGCATAACACTGAAGCTTTCTTT
CASKRSGLHNTEAFF
>.|.|TRBV2|TRBJ2-3
TGTGCCAGTAGGACGAGGGCTACTAGCACAGATACGCAGTATTTT
CASRTRATSTDTQYF
>once|TRBD1|TRBV28|TRBJ1-2
TGTGCCAGCAGTTTGATACCGGGACAGGGGAAGGGCTACACCTTC
CASSLIPGQGKGYTF
>few|.|TRBV10-1|TRBJ1-3
TGCGCCAGCAGTGAGGTTCTCTCTGGAAACACCATATATTTT
CASSEVLSGNTIYF
>.|.|TRBV29-1|TRBJ2-1
TGCAGCGTTGAGAACAGGGATCGCTACAATGAGCAGTTCTTC
CSVENRDRYNEQFF
>.|TRBD2|TRBV7-2|TRBJ2-7
TGTGCCAGCAGCTCTTTAGCGGGAGGGTTTGAGCAGTACTTC
CASSSLAGGFEQYF
>.|.|TRBV28|TRBJ1-6
TGTGCCAGCAACCACGACAGGCTCTTGAGTAATTCACCCCTCCACTTT
CASNHDRLLSNSPLHF
>.|.|TRBV10-2|TRBJ1-5
TGCGCCAGCAGGAGGGGAGGGAGCAATCAGCCCCAGCATTTT
CASRRGGSNQPQHF
>.|TRBD1|TRBV5-4|TRBJ1-1
TGTGCCAGCAGCTTGGAAGGACAGGGGCTGAACACTGAAGCTTTCTTT
CASSLEGQGLNTEAFF
>.|.|TRBV18|TRBJ1-1
TGTGCCAGCTCACCGCGGCAGATCACTGAAGCTTTCTTT
CASSPRQITEAFF
>.|TRBD1|TRBV20-1|TRBJ1-4
TGCAGTGCTAGTCGAATCGACAGGGACCTTTTT
CSASRIDRDLF
>.|TRBD2|TRBV7-8|TRBJ2-3
TGTGCCAGCAGCTTGCAAGCGGGAGGTCTCCGCACAGATACGCAGTATTTT
CASSLQAGGLRTDTQYF
>.|.|TRBV28|TRBJ2-7
TGTGCCAGCAGGGTGGAGTACGAGCAGTACTTC
CASRVEYEQYF
>once|.|TRBV6-5|TRBJ1-2
TGTGCCAGCAGATCGTTGGGCGCCGGCTACACCTTC
CASRSLGAGYTF
>.|.|TRBV2|TRBJ2-1
TGTGCCAGCAGTGAACAGCGAACCAACTACAATGAGCAGTTCTTC
CASSEQRTNYNEQFF
>.|.|TRBV4-2|TRBJ2-5
TGTGCCAGCAGCCAAGTTCAGATAGAGGCGGCGGAGACCCAGTACTTC
CASSQVQIEAAETQYF
>.|.|TRBV7-2|TRBJ1-2
TGTGCCAGCAGCTCCCCTCTTTGGGGCCGCCATAACTATGGCTACACCTTC
CASSSPLWGRHNYGYTF
>.|TRBD1|TRBV7-6|TRBJ2-7
TGTGCCAGCAGCCCTGGGACAGGGGGCCCTTACGAGCAGTACTTC
CASSPGTGGPYEQYF
>.|TRBD1|TRBV18|TRBJ2-7
TGTGCCAGCTCGACGGACAGGGTAGGCGAGCAGTACTTC
CASSTDRVGEQYF
>.|TRBD2|TRBV19|TRBJ2-1
TGTGCCAGCCGGGGGGTGCACTCCTACAATGAGCAGTTCTTC
CASRGVHSYNEQFF
>.|TRBD1|TRBV7-2|TRBJ2-7
TGTGCCAGCAGCTTAGGTGGGACAGACAGCAGGGAGCAGTACTTC
CASSLGGTDSREQYF
>.|.|TRBV28|TRBJ1-2
TGTGCCAGCAGTTTAGGAGGGAATGGCTACACCTTC
CASSLGGNGYTF
>.|.|TRBV5-1|TRBJ2-3
TGCGCCAGCAGCTACAGGGATAGCGCAGATACGCAGTATTTT
CASSYRDSADTQYF
>.|TRBD2|TRBV7-7|TRBJ2-2
TGTGCCAGCAGTCCCGCGGGAGGTGGGGAGCTGTTTTTT
CASSPAGGGELFF
>.|TRBD1|TRBV28|TRBJ1-1
TGTGCCAGCAGTCTCCCGGGACAGGGCGGCACTGAAGCTTTCTTT
CASSLPGQGGTEAFF
>.|.|TRBV10-2|TRBJ2-1
TGCGCCAGCTCCATGGGGCATGAGCAGTTCTTC
CASSMGHEQFF
>once|.|TRBV30|TRBJ2-7
TGTGCCTGGCAGGAATCAGTCTACGAGCAGTACTTC
CAWQESVYEQYF
>few|.|TRBV15|TRBJ1-1
TGTGCCACCAGCAGTAGGCCCCCGGGTGGCAATAACACTGAAGCTTTCTTT
CATSSRPPGGNNTEAFF
>.|TRBD1|TRBV15|TRBJ2-5
TGTGCCACCAGCAGAGATGGGGGGACAGGGTGGGAGACCCAGTACTTC
CATSRDGGTGWETQYF
>.|TRBD1|TRBV5-1|TRBJ2-5
TGCGCCAGCAGCAGCGGACAGGGGATAAGCGAGACCCAGTACTTC
CASSSGQGISETQYF
>.|.|TRBV28|TRBJ2-3
TGTGCCAGCACCAGAAGGGGGTTGAGCACAGATACGCAGTATTTT
CASTRRGLSTDTQYF
>.|TRBD1|TRBV18|TRBJ2-2
TGTGCCAGCTCACCTCCGGGACAGGGGAACACCGGGGAGCTGTTTTTT
CASSPPGQGNTGELFF
>.|.|TRBV5-1|TRBJ2-3
TGCGCCAGCAGCTTGGTTAGTGAGGCAGATACGCAGTATTTT
CASSLVSEADTQYF
>.|TRBD2|TRBV15|TRBJ2-2
TGTGCCACCAGCCCTCGGGGGGGGGCGAACACCGGGGAGCTGTTTTTT
CATSPRGGANTGELFF
>.|.|TRBV5-1|TRBJ1-5
TGCGCCAGCAGCTTGGGAGCAGGAAATCAGCCCCAGCATTTT
CASSLGAGNQPQHF
>.|TRBD2|TRBV27|TRBJ2-7
TGTGCCAGCAGTCAGTTAACGGGACTAGCCAGGAACGAGCAGTACTTC
CASSQLTGLARNEQYF
>.|.|TRBV4-1|TRBJ2-7
TGCGCCAGCAGCCAAGGTAGTCCGGGGGGGACAGGGCCCTACGAGCAGTACTTC
CASSQGSPGGTGPYEQYF
>.|TRBD1|TRBV30|TRBJ1-4
TGTGCTGCGGACAGGGTAGGGGAAAAACTGTTTTTT
CAADRVGEKLFF
>few|TRBD1|TRBV7-2|TRBJ2-1
TGTGCCAGCAGCCTCCTCATGACAGGGAGTAGGAATGAGCAGTTCTTC
CASSLLMTGSRNEQFF
>.|.|TRBV15|TRBJ1-5
TGTGCCACCAGCAGAGATTCGGGGGAATATAGCAATCAGCCCCAGCATTTT
CATSRDSGEYSNQPQHF
>few|.|TRBV2|TRBJ1-1
TGTGCCAGCAGACAGGCGAACACTGAAGCTTTCTTT
CASRQANTEAFF
>.|TRBD1|TRBV3-1/TRBV3-2|TRBJ1-3
TGTGCCAGCAGCCCAGGGCCAGGGGGTGTACGTGGAAACACCATATATTTT
CASSPGPGGVRGNTIYF